The 15 T cell receptor beta chains in this list originate from one sample, sequenced in a study of CD8 T cells in ankylosing spondylitis. From the 5' RACE reads, TCRdb called clonotypes with MiXCR, one entry per CDR3 protein. This table has fewer than 400,000 distinct CDR3 sequences, less than 9.5% appearing once. Study results and limitations: Within ankylosing spondylitis blood, a TCR beta motif made up of fewer than ten highly homologous variants appeared to be characteristic.

These receptors' targets are unknown. The specimen sequenced was blood, either unsorted or a sorted T cell fraction (not recorded which). All receptors come from a male donor with ankylosing spondylitis.

This chain's CDR3 is CASSQEALALNEQFF. The DNA of the CDR3 is TGTGCCAGCAGCCAAGAGGCCCTAGCCTTGAATGAGCAGTTCTTC. V and J are TRBV3-1 and TRBJ2-1; possibly TRBD2 for D (5 bases). Looked up from germline, CDR1 is LGHDT and CDR2 is YNNKEL (reference sequence). Trimming removed 0 bases from V and 7 bases from J, with 13 bases in between. There are 15 residues in the CDR3.

The CDR3 nucleotides read TGTGCCAGCAGTTTCGGGACAGGGAGTTCCTACGAGCAGTACTTC. Amino acids: CASSFGTGSSYEQYF. The gene calls are TRBV12-3 or TRBV12-4 and TRBJ2-7; 9 positions agree with TRBD1. CDR3 length equals 15 residues. Trimming cost V 3 bases and J 1 base; bases outside gene matches: 4.

There are many counts of this clonotype. The chain joins TRBV18 to TRBJ2-7, with TRBD2 as a possible D gene (8 bases). Germline CDR1 KGHSH, CDR2 LQKENI. The CDR3 is 15 amino acids. Trimming shortened V by 4 bases and J by 6 bases, and 19 bases separated the two germline ends. The CDR3 region is CASSLSGTDLAEQYF. The CDR3 nucleotides are TGTGCCAGCTCACTTAGCGGGACAGACCTTGCCGAGCAGTACTTC.

This clonotype was recorded a few times. The chain has TRBV6-6 and TRBJ2-7; D is ambiguous. V gave up 5 bases and J gave up 6 bases, with 8 bases separating them. The CDR3 length is 11 residues. Per the germline V gene, CDR1 is MNHNY and CDR2 is SVGAGI (reference sequence). DNA for the CDR3: TGTGCCAGCAGTGCGATGGCCGAGCAGTACTTC. This sequence encodes CASSAMAEQYF.

This clonotype has only a few counts. The V call is TRBV4-2, the J call TRBJ2-7, with 13 nucleotides matching TRBD2. CDR1 is LGHNA and CDR2 is YNFKEQ in the germline V gene. This CDR3 is 15 amino acids long. The V gene end was trimmed by 4 bases and the J gene end by 7 bases; junction bases not matched to a gene: 7. The CDR3 protein is CASSPWTSGSREQYF. The CDR3 DNA follows: TGTGCCAGCAGCCCCTGGACTAGCGGGAGTAGGGAGCAGTACTTC.

This clonotype was detected only a few times. J is TRBJ2-7 and V is TRBV5-1; TRBD2 is a possible D gene (7 bases). Germline values: CDR1 SGHRS, CDR2 YFSETQ. The ends were cut back, 4 bases at V and 0 bases at J, with 14 bases in the middle. The CDR3 extends over 15 amino acids. This CDR3 is CASSGGGTGSYEQYF. The CDR3, as DNA: TGCGCCAGCAGCGGCGGGGGCACAGGCTCCTACGAGCAGTACTTC.

Only a few counts were recorded for this clonotype. The chain couples TRBV10-2 to TRBJ1-1; 9 nucleotides line up with TRBD1. The CDR3 is made up of 16 amino acids. The V gene end was trimmed by 0 bases and the J gene end by 3 bases; junction bases not matched to a gene: 5. CDR1 is WSHSY and CDR2 is SAAADI in the germline V gene. The CDR3 reads CASSESAQGADTEAFF. The DNA of the CDR3 is TGCGCCAGCAGTGAGTCGGCACAGGGGGCTGACACTGAAGCTTTCTTT.

The chain is built from TRBV12-3 or TRBV12-4 and TRBJ2-5, with 15 bases identical to TRBD2. The ends lost 4 bases at V and 4 bases at J; junction bases unmatched: 13. The CDR3 spans 19 residues. CDR3 sequence: CASSSRRGTSGRMLETQYF. The DNA of the CDR3 is TGTGCCAGCAGTTCACGACGTGGGACTAGCGGGAGGATGTTAGAGACCCAGTACTTC.

This clonotype was observed a handful of times. The chain carries TRBV4-1 and TRBJ2-1; 7 positions match TRBD2. Germline V gives CDR1 MGHRA, CDR2 YSYEKL. V gave up 2 bases and J gave up 3 bases; unmatched junction bases: 7. The CDR3 extends over 16 amino acids. In DNA form, the CDR3 reads TGCGCCAGCAGCCAAATCGGGGGGAGTGACTACAATGAGCAGTTCTTC. The encoded protein is CASSQIGGSDYNEQFF.

The V call is TRBV30, the J call TRBJ2-5; 8 bases are shared with TRBD2. The CDR3 has 15 amino acids. From germline, CDR1 is GTSNPN and CDR2 SVGIG (reference sequence). After removal of 5 bases from V and 1 base from J, the junction contained 9 bases not matched to a gene. The CDR3 loop is CAWEGTRFPQETQYF. The CDR3 DNA reads as TGTGCCTGGGAAGGGACTAGATTTCCCCAAGAGACCCAGTACTTC.

V is TRBV9 and J is TRBJ2-1; a weak D match, TRBD2 (6 bases). The germline V and J ends were trimmed by 0 bases and 2 bases, with 12 bases remaining between them. This CDR3 is built from 16 residues. Germline V gene data show CDR1 as SGDLS and CDR2 as YYNGEE. CDR3 sequence: CASSVDGGTAYNEQFF. The DNA for the CDR3 is TGTGCCAGCAGCGTAGATGGGGGGACGGCCTACAATGAGCAGTTCTTC.

The V call is TRBV29-1, the J call TRBJ1-1, with D possibly matching TRBD1 (6 bases). The length of the CDR3 is 14 residues. V was cut by 6 bases and J by 4 bases, with 18 bases left in between. Looked up from germline, CDR1 is SQVTM and CDR2 is ANQGSEA. In DNA, the CDR3 is TGCAGCGTCCAAAAGACAGGAGGGTCCACTGAAGCTTTCTTT. Protein sequence: CSVQKTGGSTEAFF.

This sequence joins TRBV20-1 and TRBJ1-5; D possibly corresponds to TRBD1 (5 bases). The length of the CDR3 is 14 residues. Germline CDR1 is DFQATT and CDR2 is SNEGSKA (reference sequence). Trimming pared 5 bases from V and 0 bases from J, leaving 11 bases between. The DNA of the CDR3 is TGCAGTGCTCCTCAGGGAAATAGCAATCAGCCCCAGCATTTT. This codes for CSAPQGNSNQPQHF.

This clonotype came up many times. The rearrangement links TRBV12-3 or TRBV12-4 to TRBJ2-2; 9 nucleotides agree with TRBD2. The CDR3 length is 13 residues. V lost 5 bases to trimming and J lost 8 bases; unmatched junction nucleotides: 3. The CDR3 DNA sequence: TGTGCCAGCAGTGGACTAGCGAAGGGGGAGCTGTTTTTT. This codes for CASSGLAKGELFF.

The chain has TRBV6-1 and TRBJ2-3; 9 bases match TRBD1. Germline values: CDR1 MNHNS, CDR2 SASEGT. The junction had 9 bases not matched to a gene; V was cut back by 5 bases and J by 3 bases. CDR3 length: 16 residues. The CDR3 region has the DNA TGTGCCAGCAGTCGCGGGACAGGGATCGGGACAGATACGCAGTATTTT. Translation: CASSRGTGIGTDTQYF.